The entry below gives a single TCR beta chain sequence along with its context. Antigen specificity is unknown. There are 17 residues in the CDR3. CDR1 is SGHTA, CDR2 FQGNSA, per germline. The V gene lost 5 bases and the J gene lost 1 base, with 17 bases spanning the gap. HTBI primers from iRepertoire and Arm-PCR of CDR3 regions yielded the TCR beta libraries. From the multiplex PCR reads, TCRdb called clonotypes with MiXCR, one entry per CDR3 protein. The table lists approximately 230,000 distinct CDR3 sequences, 18% of them singletons. Time point denoted: newly diagnosed GD, antithyroid drugs for less than 3 months. PBMCs provided the RNA from which the TCR library was made. Clinicians diagnosed Graves' disease using American Thyroid Association guidelines. This specimen comes from a study of regulatory T cells in long-lasting Graves disease. Study-level points and caveats: New patients shared 950 to 1,000 public clonotypes, fewer than the roughly 3,000 shared by persistent patients. Persistent disease samples used TRBV28, TRBJ1-2 and TRBJ2-5 preferentially. Since the sample size was small, accuracy may have been reduced.

This rearrangement joins TRBV7-2 to TRBJ2-2; the D gene is possibly TRBD2 (6 bases). This clonotype was sampled from a female donor with Graves disease. The sequencing used peripheral blood mononuclear cells (PBMCs), collected at new diagnosis, from a patient treated with antithyroid drugs. CDR3 DNA sequence: TGTGCCAGCAGCACATACGGGAGACTTTTGAACACCGGGGAGCTGTTTTTT. Translating gives CASSTYGRLLNTGELFF.